This T cell receptor beta chain was retrieved from a study of blood T cell repertoires in COVID-19. Across the whole study: Sources were T cells, B-cell-depleted T cells, or PBMCs; the material itself was cDNA or gDNA.

Original methodology: Estimates of nucleated cell counts were drawn from the amplification of reference gene primers. Measured with immunoSEQ multiplex PCR; TCRdb has only the in-frame clones, and not every one. V and J calls and clone size are copied from that table; D and trimming were computed from the DNA. In the table there are about 320,000 clones, just over 85% of which are singletons. CDR1 is KGHSH, CDR2 LQKENI, per germline. The V and J ends lost 6 bases and 3 bases respectively, with 17 bases between them. This CDR3 has 15 residues. The rearrangement joins TRBV18 to TRBJ1-1; no firm D call. The TCR sequence derives from a woman in her late teens or twenties who had recovered from COVID-19. The specimen sequenced was PBMCs or T cells enriched from blood (not recorded which). The CDR3 loop reads CASSDGLFQHTEAFF. DNA for the CDR3: TGTGCCAGCTCCGACGGACTCTTCCAGCACACTGAAGCTTTCTTT.